The TCR beta chain under discussion was sequenced for a study of shared clonotypes between healthy human individuals (dated by TCRdb to 2019 to 2021). With regard to the full study: The cohort comprised two women and a few men aged 18 to 49 years. Leukapheresis yielded between about 0.94 and 9.5 billion PBMCs per donor. Different laboratories and diverse techniques were used to prepare libraries and sequence TCR repertoires, to increase sequencing depth and limit assay-specific biases. For each donor, CD4 naive and CD4 memory were each run on three plates, CD8 naive on two plates, and CD8 memory on one plate. Blood TCR repertoires of 5 or 6 healthy adults were deeply sequenced to estimate repertoire size and the extent of clonotype sharing between individuals. Points the paper makes about the study in general: Only blood was sampled, and tissue TCR repertoires likely differ from those in blood. Clonotypes shared by all four sorted-subset donors showed higher generation probabilities than non-shared clonotypes. Larger estimated clonotype richness was generally found for naive subsets than for memory subsets. Rarefaction of sorted-subset datasets indicated incomplete sequencing despite the large sequencing depth. The genetic and exposure-history diversity represented was limited by the small number of donors. Sharing across a few donors was observed for about 4.8% of naive CD4, under 4% of naive CD8, 2% to 2.5% of memory CD4, and around 0.44% of memory CD8 clonotypes. Pairwise subsampling indicated that sequencing depth was expected to affect the degree of clonotype sharing among donors.

Using the deep immunoSEQ assay, multiplex PCR amplified TCR CDR3 regions from genomic DNA. Genomic DNA extracted from each cell subset was distributed evenly over all wells of several immunoSEQ 96-well plates, and each plate served as one replicate. Each replicate PCR for sorted subsets received roughly 0.2 ug genomic DNA, equal to about 30,000 T cell genomes. Purified libraries were measured with a Qubit 3.0 fluorometer, size-checked on a Bioanalyzer 2100, and measured again with the KAPA Library Quantification kit. Each immunoSEQ 96-well plate was sequenced on its own single-read 150-cycle Illumina NextSeq 550 flow cell. The study's own analysis went as follows. Because the immunoSEQ output included only junctional sequences and no quality scores, the filtering could not be the same as the filtering used for full-length reads. To assign V/J genes and CDR3, sequences were annotated using PyIR, a Python wrapper for IgBLAST v1.9, with IMGT germline references. Reads were filtered out if the reads had weak V/J assignments (E-value above 1e-6), no CDR3, stop codons, out-of-frame junctions, or ambiguous translated residues. V3J clonotypes were defined as sequences sharing an identical inferred V gene, J gene, and CDR3 amino acid sequence. Percentage overlap between repertoires was calculated by dividing the number of shared unique clonotypes by the size of the smaller repertoire. Three approaches were used to assess repertoire richness: RTK rarefaction, the Chao1 estimator, and Recon v2.1 estimates of unobserved clonotypes. Generation probabilities for all TCRbeta clonotypes obtained by the gDNA method from several donors were computed using OLGA. TCRdb took this table from immuneACCESS and kept in-frame rearrangements with V and J called. Such tables lack part of the clones; where checked against another copy, unresolved V genes explain under half of the gap, and the rest is unexplained. Clone size and the V and J calls come from that table; the DNA yielded D and trimming. The sample table contains 1.5 million to 1.9 million clones; only one count was recorded for about 98% of them. The top ten hold about 0.45% of the sample.

About this clone: What antigen it recognizes has not been identified. No base quality information exists; no much larger clone differs at one position.

The donors were healthy, HIV-negative adults who had no recently reported acute infections or vaccinations. Every donor was a Caucasian adult living in Nashville, Tennessee, USA. CD4+ T cells were enriched by magnetic negative selection, after which naive cells were positively selected on CD45RA and the negative fraction was taken as the memory subset. After blood collection by leukapheresis, PBMCs were isolated using Ficoll-Histopaque density gradient centrifugation and then cryopreserved in the vapor phase of liquid nitrogen. Analytical flow cytometry was used to check the purity and quantity of each magnetically sorted T cell population. Genomic DNA was isolated from each sorted fraction and quantified by UV absorbance on a Nanodrop 2000c. The sequenced sample consisted of naive CD4+ T cells sorted from blood. The cell subset or site tag for this specimen amounts to: CD45RA+ positively selected. The origin of this receptor is a young man in good health.

The CDR3 region: CASSLALGEIQQYF. Here is the DNA: TGTGCCAGCAGCTTAGCTTTAGGGGAGATTCAGCAGTACTTC. The chain was built from TRBV11-1 and TRBJ2-7, with the D assignment possibly TRBD1 or TRBD2, given 5 matching bases for each. V is clipped by 0 bases and J by 8 bases, and the sequence between their germline boundaries is 14 bases long. The CDR3, from cysteine to phenylalanine, totals 14 residues. Only the CDR3 portion is preserved as DNA: 42 bases, with reading frame beginning at the first base. In the germline V gene (reference sequence), CDR1 corresponds to SGHAT and CDR2 to FQDESV.